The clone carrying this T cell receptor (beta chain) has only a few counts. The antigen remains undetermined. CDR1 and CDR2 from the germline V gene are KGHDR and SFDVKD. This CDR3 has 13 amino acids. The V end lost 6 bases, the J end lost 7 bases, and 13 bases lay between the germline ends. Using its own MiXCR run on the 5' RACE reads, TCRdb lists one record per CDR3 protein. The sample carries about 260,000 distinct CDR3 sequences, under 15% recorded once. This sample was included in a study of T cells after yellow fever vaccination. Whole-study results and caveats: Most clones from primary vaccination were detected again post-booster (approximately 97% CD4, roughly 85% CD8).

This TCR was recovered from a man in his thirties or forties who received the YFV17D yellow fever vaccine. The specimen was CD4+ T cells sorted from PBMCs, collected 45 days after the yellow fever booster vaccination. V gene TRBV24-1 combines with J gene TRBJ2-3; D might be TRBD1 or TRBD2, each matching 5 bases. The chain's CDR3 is CATSRGPGHTQYF. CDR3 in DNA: TGTGCCACCAGTAGGGGACCCGGTCATACGCAGTATTTT.